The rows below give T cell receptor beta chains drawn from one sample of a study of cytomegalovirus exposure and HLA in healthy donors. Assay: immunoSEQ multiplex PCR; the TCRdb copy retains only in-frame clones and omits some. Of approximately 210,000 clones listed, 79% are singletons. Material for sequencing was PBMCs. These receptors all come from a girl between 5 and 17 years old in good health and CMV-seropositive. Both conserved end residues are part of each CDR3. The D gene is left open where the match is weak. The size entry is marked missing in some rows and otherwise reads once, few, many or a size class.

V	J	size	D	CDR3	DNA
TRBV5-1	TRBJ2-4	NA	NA	CASSFSGAHFKNIQYF	TGCGCCAGCAGCTTTTCGGGAGCGCACTTTAAAAACATTCAGTACTTC
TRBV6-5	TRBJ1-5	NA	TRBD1	CASSSGTGYNQPQHF	TGTGCCAGCAGTTCCGGGACAGGGTACAATCAGCCCCAGCATTTT
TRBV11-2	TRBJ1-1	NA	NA	CASSLGRYTEAFF	TGTGCCAGCAGCTTAGGGCGGTACACTGAAGCTTTCTTT
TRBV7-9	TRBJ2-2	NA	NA	CASSPRQVEVTGELFF	TGTGCCAGCAGCCCTCGACAGGTTGAGGTCACCGGGGAGCTGTTTTTT
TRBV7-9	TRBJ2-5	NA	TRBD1	CASSIYRDREQTQYF	TGTGCCAGCAGCATCTACCGGGACAGGGAGCAGACCCAGTACTTC
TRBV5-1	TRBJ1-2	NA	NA	CASSLARGRQTYGYTF	TGCGCCAGCAGCTTGGCCCGTGGCAGGCAAACCTATGGCTACACCTTC
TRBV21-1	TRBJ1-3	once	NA	CASDKGQGLSGNTIYF	TGTGCCAGCGACAAAGGACAGGGGCTCTCTGGAAACACCATATATTTT
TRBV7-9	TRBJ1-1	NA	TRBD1	CASSPGGTGGTEAFF	TGTGCCAGCAGCCCAGGGGGGACAGGGGGCACTGAAGCTTTCTTT
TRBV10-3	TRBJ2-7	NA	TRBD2	CAIRSSVSGATMYEQYF	TGTGCCATCAGGTCAAGCGTTAGCGGGGCTACCATGTACGAGCAGTACTTC
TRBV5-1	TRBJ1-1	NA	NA	CASSWAPTGTIGSEAFF	TGCGCCAGCAGCTGGGCCCCTACCGGGACTATAGGTTCTGAAGCTTTCTTT
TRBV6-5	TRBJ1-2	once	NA	CASSSTVDGYTF	TGTGCCAGCAGTTCAACAGTGGATGGCTACACCTTC
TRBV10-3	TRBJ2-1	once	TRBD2	CAISDSGVSYNEQFF	TGTGCCATCAGTGATAGCGGGGTTTCCTACAATGAGCAGTTCTTC
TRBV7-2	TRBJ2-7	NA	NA	CASSLVGSVSPRSYEQYF	TGTGCCAGCAGCTTAGTTGGTAGCGTAAGCCCCCGCTCCTACGAGCAGTACTTC
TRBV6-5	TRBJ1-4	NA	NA	CASRGSNEKLFF	TGTGCCAGCCGAGGGTCTAATGAAAAACTGTTTTTT
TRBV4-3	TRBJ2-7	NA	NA	CASSQDGGPYEQYF	TGCGCCAGCAGCCAAGACGGGGGTCCCTACGAGCAGTACTTC
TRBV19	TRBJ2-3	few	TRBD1	CASSIITGGSDTQYF	TGTGCCAGTAGTATCATCACAGGGGGATCAGATACGCAGTATTTT
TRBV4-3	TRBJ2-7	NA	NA	CASSQDEAIGGSYEQYF	TGCGCCAGCAGCCAAGACGAGGCAATAGGGGGCTCCTACGAGCAGTACTTC
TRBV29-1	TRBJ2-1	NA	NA	CSVGRADYNEQFF	TGCAGCGTTGGCAGGGCCGACTACAATGAGCAGTTCTTC
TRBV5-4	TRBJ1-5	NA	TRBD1	CASSLAGGNQPQHF	TGTGCCAGCAGCTTGGCAGGGGGGAATCAGCCCCAGCATTTT
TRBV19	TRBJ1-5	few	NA	CASRLGNQPQHF	TGTGCCAGTAGGCTAGGAAATCAGCCCCAGCATTTT
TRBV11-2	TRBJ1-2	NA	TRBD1	CASSLAGQWYYGYTF	TGTGCCAGCAGCTTGGCGGGACAGTGGTACTATGGCTACACCTTC
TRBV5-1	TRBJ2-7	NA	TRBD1	CASYPTMTGGYEQYF	TGCGCCAGCTACCCCACCATGACAGGGGGATACGAGCAGTACTTC
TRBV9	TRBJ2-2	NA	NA	CASSGTLGYGELFF	TGTGCCAGCAGCGGGACACTTGGTTACGGGGAGCTGTTTTTT
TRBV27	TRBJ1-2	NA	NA	CASSHSRTDYGYTF	TGTGCCAGCAGTCACAGCCGAACGGACTATGGCTACACCTTC
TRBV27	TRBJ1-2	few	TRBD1	CASSLDRGYGYTF	TGTGCCAGCAGTTTGGACAGGGGGTATGGCTACACCTTC
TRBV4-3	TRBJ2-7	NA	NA	CASSQDIFAEQYF	TGCGCCAGCAGCCAAGACATCTTCGCGGAGCAGTACTTC
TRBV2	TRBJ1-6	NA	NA	CASRASAGHSPLHF	TGTGCCAGCAGGGCATCCGCGGGGCACTCACCCCTCCACTTT
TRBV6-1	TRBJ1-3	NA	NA	CASSEAQGFSGNTIYF	TGTGCCAGCAGTGAAGCGCAGGGCTTCTCTGGAAACACCATATATTTT
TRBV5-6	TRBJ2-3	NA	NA	CASSSSTDTQYF	TGTGCCAGCAGCTCTAGCACAGATACGCAGTATTTT
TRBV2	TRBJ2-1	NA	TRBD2	CASSATPGGEQFF	TGTGCCAGCAGCGCTACCCCGGGGGGTGAGCAGTTCTTC
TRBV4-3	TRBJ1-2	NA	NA	CASSQDEPRFGYGYPF	TGCGCCAGCAGCCAAGATGAGCCGAGGTTTGGCTATGGCTACCCCTTC
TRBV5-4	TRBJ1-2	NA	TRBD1	CASSDSLPGQGEIYGYTF	TGTGCCAGCAGTGATAGCCTCCCGGGACAGGGGGAGATCTATGGCTACACCTTC
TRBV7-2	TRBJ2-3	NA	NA	CASSLAITDTQYF	TGTGCCAGCAGCTTAGCCATCACAGATACGCAGTATTTT
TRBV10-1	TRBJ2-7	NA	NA	CASSEQAGPAYEQYF	TGCGCCAGCAGTGAGCAGGCAGGGCCGGCCTACGAGCAGTACTTC
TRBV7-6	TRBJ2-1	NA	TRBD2	CASSLEGLAGGNEQFF	TGTGCCAGCAGCTTAGAGGGACTAGCGGGTGGGAATGAGCAGTTCTTC
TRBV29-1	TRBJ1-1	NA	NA	CSVDFGLTEAFF	TGCAGCGTTGATTTCGGACTCACTGAAGCTTTCTTT
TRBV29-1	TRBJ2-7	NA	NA	CSVESRWRAGASYEQYF	TGCAGCGTTGAATCCCGGTGGAGAGCAGGGGCCTCCTACGAGCAGTACTTC
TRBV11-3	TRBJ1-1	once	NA	CASSFARARTEAFF	TGTGCCAGCAGCTTCGCGCGCGCGAGGACTGAAGCTTTCTTT
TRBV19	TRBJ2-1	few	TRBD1	CASSAHPRDSYESSYNEQFF	TGTGCCAGTAGTGCCCACCCACGGGACAGCTATGAGAGCTCCTACAATGAGCAGTTCTTC
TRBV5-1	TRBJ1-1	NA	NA	CASSLDSLNTEAFF	TGCGCCAGCAGCTTGGACAGCCTGAACACTGAAGCTTTCTTT
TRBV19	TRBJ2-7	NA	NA	CASGGGTRSKYEQYF	TGTGCCAGTGGAGGTGGAACCCGCTCAAAATACGAGCAGTACTTC
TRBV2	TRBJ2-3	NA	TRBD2	CASTFSAGGTDTQYF	TGTGCCAGCACTTTCTCAGCGGGGGGCACAGATACGCAGTATTTT
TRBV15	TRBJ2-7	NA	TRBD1	CATSSYSGGYEQYF	TGTGCCACCAGCAGCTATTCAGGGGGTTACGAGCAGTACTTC
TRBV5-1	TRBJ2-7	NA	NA	CASTLRTTGGEQYF	TGCGCCAGCACCCTTAGGACCACTGGCGGGGAGCAGTACTTC
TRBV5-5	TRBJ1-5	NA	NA	CASSLDYSNQPQHF	TGTGCCAGCAGCTTGGACTATAGCAATCAGCCCCAGCATTTT
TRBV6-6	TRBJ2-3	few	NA	CASSYSLQAADTQYF	TGTGCCAGCAGTTACTCGTTGCAGGCTGCAGATACGCAGTATTTT
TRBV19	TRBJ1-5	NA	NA	CASSPWPAGNQPQHF	TGTGCCAGTAGTCCCTGGCCAGCGGGCAATCAGCCCCAGCATTTT
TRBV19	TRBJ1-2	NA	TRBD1	CASSIQDRGGYTF	TGTGCCAGTAGTATTCAGGACAGGGGTGGCTACACCTTC
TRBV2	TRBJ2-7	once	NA	CASSERTPSYEQYF	TGTGCCAGCAGTGAAAGGACACCCTCCTACGAGCAGTACTTC
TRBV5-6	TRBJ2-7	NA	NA	CASSYDREAEQYF	TGTGCCAGCAGCTACGACAGGGAGGCCGAGCAGTACTTC
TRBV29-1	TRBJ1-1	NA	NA	CSVTDRMNTEAFF	TGCAGCGTCACCGACAGAATGAACACTGAAGCTTTCTTT
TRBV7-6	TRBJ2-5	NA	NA	CASSYHPGGIQETQYF	TGTGCCAGCAGCTATCATCCCGGCGGGATTCAAGAGACCCAGTACTTC
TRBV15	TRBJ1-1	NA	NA	CATSRDRHPNTEAFF	TGTGCCACCAGCAGAGATCGACACCCGAACACTGAAGCTTTCTTT
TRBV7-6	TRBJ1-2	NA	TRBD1	CASSLEVGGTDSYGYTF	TGTGCCAGCAGCTTAGAAGTCGGAGGGACAGATTCCTATGGCTACACCTTC
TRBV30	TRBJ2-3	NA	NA	CAWSPLWPDTQYF	TGTGCCTGGAGTCCGCTTTGGCCAGATACGCAGTATTTT
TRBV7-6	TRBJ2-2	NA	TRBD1	CATSRDRGTGELFF	TGTGCCACCTCCCGGGACAGGGGTACCGGGGAGCTGTTTTTT
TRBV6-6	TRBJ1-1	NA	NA	CASSYVGGPEAFF	TGTGCCAGCAGTTACGTCGGAGGACCTGAAGCTTTCTTT
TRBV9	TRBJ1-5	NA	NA	CASSGQQGQPQHF	TGTGCCAGCAGCGGTCAACAGGGACAGCCCCAGCATTTT
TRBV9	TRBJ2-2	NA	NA	CASSVNEGAGGFTGELFF	TGTGCCAGCAGCGTAAACGAGGGGGCGGGGGGATTCACCGGGGAGCTGTTTTTT